What follows are 30 T cell receptor beta chains derived from one specimen sequenced in a study of Graves' ophthalmopathy and Graves' hyperthyroidism. RNA transcripts were the source from which TCR beta CDR3 regions were amplified. First-round RT-PCR with HTBI primers preceded a second-round multiplex PCR. TCRdb re-called the multiplex PCR reads with MiXCR, one entry per CDR3 protein. The data contain about 220,000 distinct CDR3 sequences, 20% to 25% of them seen just once; the ten biggest clones take up approximately 39%. The material sequenced was peripheral blood. All receptors derive from a woman between 50 and 59 years old with Graves' ophthalmopathy.

This clonotype was seen at least ten times. V and J are TRBV7-2 and TRBJ2-7; TRBD2 aligns across 8 bases. The V gene end was trimmed by 5 bases and the J gene end by 5 bases; junction bases not matched to a gene: 8. Germline V gene lookup returns CDR1 SGHTA and CDR2 FQGNSA. The CDR3 length is 14 residues. In nucleotides, the CDR3 is TGTGCCAGCAGCCCCTGGGCGGGAGGCGACGAGCAGTACTTC. It yields the protein CASSPWAGGDEQYF. Full variable domain (rest looked up from reference TRBV7-2 and TRBJ2-7): GAGVSQSPSNKVTEKGKDVELRCDPISGHTALYWYRQSLGQGLEFLIYFQGNSAPDKSGLPSDRFSAERTGGSVSTLTIQRTQQEDSAVYLCASSPWAGGDEQYFGPGTRLTVT.

This clonotype was found a few times. The chain employs TRBV2 and TRBJ1-5; no clear D gene. V was pared by 1 base and J by 7 bases, with 8 bases between. The germline V gene has CDR1 SNHLY and CDR2 FYNNEI. The CDR3 is 13 residues long. CDR3 nucleotide sequence: TGTGCCAGCAGTGAAGTGGGTAGGCAGCCCCAGCATTTT. Amino acid sequence: CASSEVGRQPQHF.

This clonotype rates as medium-sized. This chain joins TRBV19 and TRBJ1-5; D call uncertain. Germline V gene data show CDR1 as LNHDA and CDR2 as SQIVND (reference sequence). The CDR3 is 16 residues long. Trimming took 4 bases from V and 3 from J, leaving 16 bases between them. The CDR3 here is CASSTLRQSDNQPQHF. The CDR3 nucleotides read TGTGCCAGTAGTACCCTTCGACAATCGGACAATCAGCCCCAGCATTTT. Filled out from reference TRBV19 and TRBJ1-5, the complete variable domain reads DGGITQSPKYLFRKEGQNVTLSCEQNLNHDAMYWYRQDPGQGLRLIYYSQIVNDFQKGDIAEGYSVSREKKESFPLTVTSAQKNPTAFYLCASSTLRQSDNQPQHFGDGTRLSIL.

This clonotype was counted many times. The chain couples TRBV15 to TRBJ2-5, with D perhaps matching TRBD2 (6 bases). The V end was cut by 3 bases, the J end by 1 base, with 12 bases between. Germline loops: CDR1 LNHNV, CDR2 YYDKDF (reference sequence). CDR3 length: 15 amino acids. CDR3 sequence: CATSSWLAPQETQYF. The CDR3 coding sequence is TGTGCCACCAGCAGCTGGCTAGCGCCCCAAGAGACCCAGTACTTC.

The sample holds many counts of this clonotype. The V and J genes are TRBV20-1 and TRBJ1-1; TRBD1 might be the D (5 bases). The ends were cut back, 0 bases at V and 5 bases at J, with 19 bases in the middle. This CDR3 is 16 amino acids long. Germline CDR1 reads DFQATT; CDR2 reads SNEGSKA (reference sequence). Here the CDR3 reads CSARERGGARETEAFF. In DNA form, the CDR3 reads TGCAGTGCTAGAGAGAGGGGCGGGGCGAGGGAGACTGAAGCTTTCTTT.

The chain carries TRBV12-3 or TRBV12-4 and TRBJ1-5; 9 bases map to TRBD1. The junction had 9 bases not matched to a gene; V was cut back by 1 base and J by 2 bases. CDR3 length equals 18 residues. This chain's CDR3 is CASSLVGQGLMGNQPQHF. CDR3 nucleotide sequence: TGTGCCAGCAGTTTAGTGGGACAGGGTCTGATGGGCAATCAGCCCCAGCATTTT.

Many counts were recorded for this clonotype. V and J are TRBV7-3 and TRBJ1-6; no clear D gene. V lost 0 bases and J 7 bases, leaving 4 bases between the germline ends. This CDR3 comprises 13 residues. Germline CDR1 is SGHTA and CDR2 is FQGTGA. The CDR3 protein is CASSLTWNSPLHF. The CDR3 DNA is TGTGCCAGCAGCTTAACTTGGAATTCACCCCTCCACTTT.

This clonotype was detected ten times or more. The rearrangement uses TRBV28 and TRBJ2-1; maybe TRBD1 (5 bases). V lost 6 bases and J 0 bases, leaving 15 bases between the germline ends. From germline, CDR1 is MDHEN and CDR2 SYDVKM. CDR3 length equals 16 residues. The CDR3 region has the DNA TGTGCCAGCAGGTCATTGGGGCACCGCTCCTACAATGAGCAGTTCTTC. Its protein is CASRSLGHRSYNEQFF.

This clonotype has a count of ten or more. The CDR3 reads CASRKPVGTVNTGELFF. In nucleotides, the CDR3 is TGTGCCAGCAGGAAACCGGTGGGGACAGTGAACACCGGGGAGCTGTTTTTT. The rearrangement uses TRBV12-3 or TRBV12-4 and TRBJ2-2; 7 bases align to TRBD1. J lost 1 base, V lost 6 bases, and 11 bases had no gene match. The CDR3 consists of 17 residues.

This clonotype was recorded many times. The chain carries TRBV3-1 and TRBJ2-7; no definite D call. The CDR3 extends over 17 amino acids. Trimming cost V 0 bases and J 7 bases, with 22 bases left between them. The germline V gene encodes CDR1 LGHDT and CDR2 YNNKEL (reference sequence). CDR3 region: CASSQDKVVLPRGEQYF. For the CDR3, the DNA is TGTGCCAGCAGCCAAGATAAAGTAGTCCTTCCCAGAGGTGAGCAGTACTTC.

This clonotype has a count of ten or more. V is TRBV15 and J is TRBJ1-1; 9 nucleotides agree with TRBD1. Losses at the gene ends were 5 bases for V and 3 bases for J; bases not matched to a gene: 4. Germline CDR1 LNHNV, CDR2 YYDKDF (reference sequence). The CDR3 covers 14 residues. CDR3 amino acids: CATSVTGGDTEAFF. The CDR3 region has the DNA TGTGCCACCAGCGTGACAGGGGGTGACACTGAAGCTTTCTTT.

This clonotype showed up many times. V gene TRBV6-2 or TRBV6-3 combines with J gene TRBJ1-3, with 7 bases matching TRBD1. The CDR3 has 18 residues. Germline values: CDR1 MNHEY, CDR2 SVGEGT. With V trimmed by 0 bases and J by 0 bases, 8 bases remained unmatched. The CDR3 bases are TGTGCCAGCAGTTACTCGAGGCAGGGGGGATTCTCTGGAAACACCATATATTTT. This gives the protein CASSYSRQGGFSGNTIYF.

This clonotype has at least ten counts. The V and J genes are TRBV20-1 and TRBJ2-7, with D perhaps assigned TRBD1 or TRBD2 (5 bases each). V lost 3 bases and J 2 bases, leaving 17 bases between the germline ends. CDR1 and CDR2 from the germline V gene are DFQATT and SNEGSKA (reference sequence). The CDR3 has 15 amino acids. The CDR3 region has the DNA TGCAGTGCTAGTCCTGGGACCCAGGTGGCCTACGAGCAGTACTTC. Protein sequence: CSASPGTQVAYEQYF.

At least ten counts were recorded for this clonotype. This sequence joins TRBV15 and TRBJ2-7; no reliable D call. The V end lost 0 bases, the J end lost 5 bases, and 20 bases lay between the germline ends. The V gene's germline CDR1 is LNHNV and CDR2 YYDKDF (reference sequence). There are 17 residues in the CDR3. CDR3: CATSRDSSGRRVDEQYF. The CDR3, as DNA: TGTGCCACCAGCAGAGATAGCTCGGGCCGTAGGGTGGACGAGCAGTACTTC.

This clonotype was picked up a small number of times. The chain employs TRBV5-1 and TRBJ2-2, with D possibly called TRBD1 or TRBD2 (5 bases each). V dropped 0 bases and J dropped 7 bases, with 10 bases sitting between them. The CDR3 covers 14 residues. Germline CDR1 SGHRS, CDR2 YFSETQ. CDR3 sequence: CASSLGWDHGELFF. Here the CDR3 DNA reads TGCGCCAGCAGCTTGGGTTGGGACCACGGGGAGCTGTTTTTT. Full variable domain (missing parts from reference TRBV5-1 and TRBJ2-2): KAGVTQTPRYLIKTRGQQVTLSCSPISGHRSVSWYQQTPGQGLQFLFEYFSETQRNKGNFPGRFSGRQFSNSRSEMNVSTLELGDSALYLCASSLGWDHGELFFGEGSRLTVL.

This clonotype was found many times. The junction shows a germline mismatch at one end, possibly a read error. V usage is TRBV19 and J usage is TRBJ1-2, with 8 bases fitting TRBD1. Germline V gene data show CDR1 as LNHDA and CDR2 as SQIVND (reference sequence). CDR3 length: 15 amino acids. The CDR3, as DNA: TGTACCAGTAGCCGAATACAGGGGACAGGATATGGCTACACCTTC. It encodes CTSSRIQGTGYGYTF. Filled out from reference TRBV19 and TRBJ1-2, the complete variable domain reads DGGITQSPKYLFRKEGQNVTLSCEQNLNHDAMYWYRQDPGQGLRLIYYSQIVNDFQKGDIAEGYSVSREKKESFPLTVTSAQKNPTAFYLCTSSRIQGTGYGYTFGSGTRLTVV.

This clonotype was observed many times. The chain has TRBV6-1 and TRBJ1-1, with 9 bases identical to TRBD1. There are 12 residues in the CDR3. Looked up from germline, CDR1 is MNHNS and CDR2 is SASEGT. The V segment lost 7 bases and the J segment 8 bases; nucleotides outside the gene matches: 5. The CDR3 nucleotides are TGTGCCAGCAAACAGGGGGCCGACGAAGCTTTCTTT. This gives the protein CASKQGADEAFF.

The rearrangement uses TRBV6-2 or TRBV6-3 and TRBJ1-3, with a possible D match to TRBD1 (5 bases). The ends were cut back, 7 bases at V and 0 bases at J, with 13 bases in the middle. Germline V CDR1 and CDR2: MNHEY, SVGEGT. The CDR3 runs to 15 residues. CDR3 sequence (DNA): TGTGCCAGCAACCAGGACACACGCTCTGGAAACACCATATATTTT. Amino acids: CASNQDTRSGNTIYF.

The rearrangement links TRBV6-1 to TRBJ1-5, with 7 bases aligning to TRBD1. The CDR3 loop spans 15 amino acids. With V trimmed by 5 bases and J by 4 bases, 8 bases remained unmatched. Looked up from germline, CDR1 is MNHNS and CDR2 is SASEGT. The DNA for the CDR3 is TGTGCCAGCAGTAAGGACAGGTCTCTAAATCAGCCCCAGCATTTT. This gives the protein CASSKDRSLNQPQHF.

This clonotype was detected ten times or more. The chain joins TRBV20-1 to TRBJ1-5; weak D call: TRBD1 (5 bases). Germline V lookup: CDR1 DFQATT, CDR2 SNEGSKA (reference sequence). V was pared by 1 base and J by 0 bases, with 10 bases between. The CDR3 covers 15 residues. This CDR3 is CSARATVYSNQPQHF. CDR3 sequence (DNA): TGCAGTGCTAGAGCGACAGTCTATAGCAATCAGCCCCAGCATTTT.

This clonotype was observed many times. This chain uses TRBV6-1 with TRBJ1-2, with D possibly being TRBD1 (5 bases). The CDR3 length is 16 residues. Trimming removed 7 bases at V and 7 bases at J, with 25 bases between. Germline CDR1 reads MNHNS; CDR2 reads SASEGT. The CDR3 reads CASTRRADGGEGGYTF. Written as DNA, the CDR3 is TGTGCCAGCACCCGGCGCGCGGACGGGGGAGAGGGTGGCTACACCTTC.

The sample holds many counts of this clonotype. The chain has TRBV19 and TRBJ1-1, with D possibly matching TRBD1 (5 bases). Trimming removed 3 bases at V and 7 bases at J, with 15 bases between. Germline V gene lookup returns CDR1 LNHDA and CDR2 SQIVND (reference sequence). The CDR3 is 14 residues long. Here the CDR3 reads CASSIWGKRIEAFF. The CDR3 DNA sequence: TGTGCCAGTAGTATCTGGGGCAAGCGTATTGAAGCTTTCTTT.

At least ten counts were recorded for this clonotype. This chain links TRBV5-1 with TRBJ2-2; 9 positions match TRBD1. The V gene end was trimmed by 3 bases and the J gene end by 3 bases; junction bases not matched to a gene: 3. The CDR3 has 15 residues. CDR1 SGHRS and CDR2 YFSETQ come from the germline V gene. The CDR3 coding sequence is TGCGCCAGCAGCTGGGGGGACAGGGACACCGGGGAGCTGTTTTTT. This sequence encodes CASSWGDRDTGELFF.

Many counts were recorded for this clonotype. This chain uses TRBV2 with TRBJ1-5, with 8 bases aligning to TRBD1. CDR1 is SNHLY, CDR2 FYNNEI, per germline. V was pared by 3 bases and J by 2 bases, with 0 bases of the junction left unmatched. The CDR3 runs to 14 residues. The CDR3 DNA follows: TGTGCCAGCAGTGAGGGACAGGGCAATCAGCCCCAGCATTTT. Residues: CASSEGQGNQPQHF.

This clonotype was counted ten times or more. The chain joins TRBV5-1 to TRBJ2-1; 9 bases match TRBD2. The ends lost 4 bases at V and 9 bases at J; junction bases unmatched: 11. The CDR3 covers 15 residues. Germline CDR1 SGHRS, CDR2 YFSETQ. CDR3 bases: TGCGCCAGCAGCCCGGCCGGGACTAGCTATCGTGAGCAGTTCTTC. Its translation: CASSPAGTSYREQFF.

This clonotype was recorded many times. The chain joins TRBV18 to TRBJ2-2; 7 nucleotides agree with TRBD1. Germline CDR1 reads KGHSH; CDR2 reads LQKENI. V was clipped by 5 bases and J by 3 bases; unmatched bases: 3. The CDR3 is made up of 14 amino acids. This CDR3 reads CASSAGTDTGELFF. DNA of the CDR3: TGTGCCAGCTCAGCCGGGACAGACACCGGGGAGCTGTTTTTT.

This clonotype has at least ten counts. The rearrangement uses TRBV5-1 and TRBJ1-1, with 8 bases fitting TRBD1. Trimming at V came to 0 bases and at J to 3 bases, leaving 1 base not matched to a gene. The CDR3 totals 14 residues. Germline assignment: CDR1 SGHRS and CDR2 YFSETQ. In DNA form, the CDR3 reads TGCGCCAGCAGCTTGGGACAGGGGTACACTGAAGCTTTCTTT. It codes for CASSLGQGYTEAFF.

This clonotype was recorded a few times. The chain uses TRBV4-1 and TRBJ1-1; no firm D call. The CDR3 totals 16 residues. V dropped 4 bases and J dropped 1 base, with 16 bases sitting between them. Germline CDR1 MGHRA, CDR2 YSYEKL. The CDR3 region has the DNA TGCGCCAGCAGCCCCCGGGGAGGGAACGGGAACACTGAAGCTTTCTTT. It encodes CASSPRGGNGNTEAFF.

This CDR3 reads CASRGTGKAFF. The CDR3 nucleotides are TGTGCCAGCAGGGGGACAGGGAAAGCTTTCTTT. The gene calls are TRBV6-1 and TRBJ1-1; 9 bases align to TRBD1. Germline assignment: CDR1 MNHNS and CDR2 SASEGT. V was clipped by 6 bases and J by 9 bases; unmatched bases: 2. This CDR3 contains 11 residues.

This clonotype occurred many times. The chain joins TRBV19 to TRBJ1-5; 9 bases align to TRBD1. The CDR3 has 15 amino acids. V dropped 6 bases and J dropped 7; count of bases not matched to a gene: 10. CDR1 is LNHDA, CDR2 SQIVND, per germline (reference sequence). Here the CDR3 reads CASRSGTGYLQPQHF. In nucleotides, the CDR3 is TGTGCCAGTAGGTCCGGGACAGGGTATCTCCAGCCCCAGCATTTT.